This TCR beta chain derives from a study of blood T cell repertoires in COVID-19. As for the study in general: Material from acute and convalescent COVID-19 was sourced from the United States, Italy and Spain. T cells, B-cell-depleted T cells, or PBMCs provided the cDNA or gDNA that served as material.

CDR3 length: 16 amino acids. Germline V lookup: CDR1 LGHDT, CDR2 YNNKEL (reference sequence). V lost 3 bases, J lost 2 bases, and 6 bases stayed unmatched. Original handling: Amplified reference gene primers provided the basis for estimating nucleated cell counts. Profiled with immunoSEQ multiplex PCR; TCRdb holds only in-frame clones, not every one. D and trimming were read from the DNA, whereas the V and J calls and clone size are those reported in that table. The repertoire has over 75,000 clones, approximately 79% of them found once; the top ten carry roughly 12%. The TCR originated in a man between 65 and 80 years old with acute or convalescent COVID-19. Sequences were obtained from peripheral blood. This chain uses TRBV3-1 (or the pseudogene TRBV3-2) with TRBJ2-5, with 10 bases identical to TRBD1. CDR3 amino acids: CASSHGDRGGQETQYF. CDR3 DNA sequence: TGTGCCAGCAGCCATGGGGACAGGGGAGGACAAGAGACCCAGTACTTC.